Shown below are 12 T cell receptor beta chains from a single sample sequenced in a study of patients and donors after allogeneic stem cell transplantation (dated by TCRdb to the early 2020s). The method behind the library was RT-PCR. Sequencing relied on a NextSeq 550. The public reads were run again by TCRdb, first through fastp at Q25 and then through MiXCR, and only productive beta chains were kept. Every CDR3 protein is listed once, alongside the most common genes and DNA of its rows. In this sample the table shows approximately 200,000 distinct CDR3 sequences, roughly 38% of which occur a single time. The leading ten clones occupy around a tenth of the sample. The sequenced material came from blood, either unsorted or a sorted T cell fraction (not recorded which). These receptors all stem from a human donor who was either an allogeneic HSCT recipient or a stem cell or donor lymphocyte infusion donor (not recorded which). It is not recorded whose cells these are; they may come from a transplant donor.

V and J are TRBV29-1 and TRBJ2-7; the D is unclear. Germline V CDR1 and CDR2: SQVTM, ANQGSEA. The CDR3 length is 13 residues. V lost 6 bases and J 1 base, leaving 13 bases between the germline ends. DNA for the CDR3: TGCAGCGTCGCCCCCGAGACGTCCTACGAGCAGTACTTC. The encoded protein is CSVAPETSYEQYF.

The gene calls are TRBV2 and TRBJ2-2; weak D call: TRBD1 (6 bases). Deletions cut 4 bases from V and 6 bases from J, with 18 bases between. This CDR3 region has 16 residues. Germline assignment: CDR1 SNHLY and CDR2 FYNNEI. CDR3 residues: CASSGRGFPLPGELFF. In DNA, the CDR3 is TGTGCCAGCAGTGGAAGGGGGTTCCCTCTCCCCGGGGAGCTGTTTTTT. The variable domain in full, with the rest retrieved from reference TRBV2 and TRBJ2-2, is EPEVTQTPSHQVTQMGQEVILRCVPISNHLYFYWYRQILGQKVEFLVSFYNNEISEKSEIFDDQFSVERPDGSNFTLKIRSTKLEDSAMYFCASSGRGFPLPGELFFGEGSRLTVL.

The chain combines TRBV6-5 with TRBJ2-3, with TRBD2 as a possible D gene (7 bases). V was pared by 2 bases and J by 6 bases, with 9 bases between. The length of the CDR3 is 13 residues. Germline V gives CDR1 MNHEY, CDR2 SVGAGI. CDR3 coding DNA: TGTGCCAGCAGTTACGGGGGGGCCGATACGCAGTATTTT. Protein product: CASSYGGADTQYF.

The chain carries TRBV7-9 and TRBJ1-3; 7 bases are shared with TRBD1. This CDR3 is built from 15 residues. The germline gives CDR1 SEHNR, CDR2 FQNEAQ (reference sequence). V lost 5 bases, J lost 0 bases, and 4 bases stayed unmatched. The CDR3 reads CASSGQASSGNTIYF. CDR3 nucleotide sequence: TGTGCCAGCAGCGGACAGGCGAGCTCTGGAAACACCATATATTTT.

The chain is built from TRBV12-3 or TRBV12-4 and TRBJ1-2; 7 bases agree with TRBD1. CDR3 length: 16 residues. Trimming cost V 4 bases and J 4 bases; bases outside gene matches: 12. The CDR3 spells CASSSYRGRGIYGYTF. CDR3 DNA: TGTGCCAGCAGTTCTTACAGGGGAAGGGGAATCTATGGCTACACCTTC.

The genes are TRBV12-3 or TRBV12-4 and TRBJ1-2, with D possibly being TRBD1 (6 bases). The CDR3 is 13 amino acids. V was shortened by 3 bases and J by 7 bases, with 12 bases between the two germline ends. CDR3: CASSFDRRSGYTF. In DNA form, the CDR3 reads TGTGCCAGCAGTTTTGACAGGCGGAGTGGCTACACCTTC.

This clonotype was recorded a few times. The chain is built from TRBV12-3 or TRBV12-4 and TRBJ1-1; D gene ambiguous. This CDR3 spans 14 amino acids. V was shortened by 1 base and J by 1 base, with 7 bases between the two germline ends. The CDR3 reads CASSLGQENTEAFF. In DNA, the CDR3 is TGTGCCAGCAGTTTAGGGCAGGAGAACACTGAAGCTTTCTTT.

This clonotype has a handful of counts. Because the CDR3 is missing its conserved closing phenylalanine or tryptophan, this is likely a read error. The V and J genes are TRBV7-6 and TRBJ1-1; 12 nucleotides match TRBD1. Germline V gene lookup returns CDR1 SGHVS and CDR2 FNYEAQ. The CDR3 has 16 amino acids. J was trimmed by 6 bases and V by 2 bases; bases with no gene match: 7. The CDR3 DNA reads TGTGCCAGCAGCTTAACCCTCGGGACAGGGGGCCCTGAAGCTTTCCTT. Protein sequence: CASSLTLGTGGPEAFL.

This clonotype showed up just a few times. The genes are TRBV27 and TRBJ2-6; TRBD2 is a possible D gene (5 bases). Germline CDR1 and CDR2: MNHEY and SMNVEV (reference sequence). The CDR3 sequence is 16 residues long. Trimming removed 3 bases from V and 4 bases from J, with 13 bases in between. The CDR3 sequence: CASSLRSGFGANVLTF. CDR3 DNA sequence: TGTGCCAGCAGTTTGAGGTCGGGGTTCGGGGCCAACGTCCTGACTTTC.

The table lists this clonotype with a count of one. The chain uses TRBV27 and TRBJ2-5; D might be TRBD1 (6 bases). Germline V gives CDR1 MNHEY, CDR2 SMNVEV (reference sequence). Trimming shortened V by 1 base and J by 2 bases, and 11 bases separated the two germline ends. The CDR3 totals 15 residues. This CDR3 reads CASSLWNDRQETQYF. The DNA of the CDR3 is TGTGCCAGCAGTTTATGGAACGACAGGCAAGAGACCCAGTACTTC.

The rearrangement uses TRBV29-1 and TRBJ2-2, with 8 bases matching TRBD1. The length of the CDR3 is 14 residues. From germline, CDR1 is SQVTM and CDR2 ANQGSEA. V trimming: 3 bases; J trimming: 5 bases; junction bases outside the gene matches: 5. The CDR3 is CSVDGTGGTGELFF. In DNA form, the CDR3 reads TGCAGCGTTGACGGTACAGGGGGGACCGGGGAGCTGTTTTTT.

This clonotype was seen at least ten times. The gene calls are TRBV12-3 or TRBV12-4 and TRBJ1-5, with TRBD1 identical over 10 bases. The J segment lost 7 bases and the V segment lost 7 bases, leaving 10 bases of the junction unmatched. The CDR3 spans 15 residues. CDR3 coding DNA: TGTGCCAGCACCCCGACAGGGGGCAAGGGACAGCCCCAGCATTTT. Its translation is CASTPTGGKGQPQHF.